This TCR beta chain was captured by sequencing in a study of OX40 agonist ivuxolimab in advanced cancers. Germline V CDR1 and CDR2: KGHSH, LQKENI. Unmatched junction bases numbered 7, after V lost 3 bases and J lost 2 bases. The CDR3 has 17 amino acids. Method: immunoSEQ multiplex PCR; TCRdb's copy keeps in-frame clones and lacks some. The sample carries some 70,000 clones, less than 95% recorded once. This receptor was taken from an adult with an advanced solid tumor such as melanoma, head and neck, liver or kidney cancer. The rearrangement uses TRBV18 and TRBJ2-2; 9 bases fit TRBD2. This sample comprised CD4+ or CD8+ T cells sorted from blood, obtained in a trial of the OX40 agonist ivuxolimab. The CDR3 spells CASSPLASGANTGELFF. The CDR3, as DNA: TGTGCCAGCTCACCTCTGGCTAGCGGGGCTAACACCGGGGAGCTGTTTTTT.